These 22 T cell receptor beta chains were sequenced from one sample in a study of T cell repertoires in cytomegalovirus infection. TCRdb reprocessed the reads via MiXCR and lists one record per CDR3 protein. This repertoire shows around 360,000 distinct CDR3 sequences, about 34% found once; its top ten account for less than 15%. No cognate antigen is known for these TCRs. The material sequenced was cultured PBMCs, taken from culture after CMV antigen stimulation. Receptors originate from a human donor in good health (CMV status not recorded). Some clones in this sample may be carry-over from other donors' samples.

This sequence joins TRBV7-9 and TRBJ1-5, with 10 bases matching TRBD1. The V segment lost 5 bases and the J segment 3 bases; nucleotides outside the gene matches: 4. The CDR3 runs 15 residues. The germline CDR1 and CDR2 sequences are SEHNR and FQNEAQ (reference sequence). CDR3 nucleotide sequence: TGTGCCAGCAGCCCGGGACAGGGGATCAATCAGCCCCAGCATTTT. This translates into CASSPGQGINQPQHF.

The chain links TRBV5-1 to TRBJ2-1; the D call may be TRBD1 or TRBD2 (6 bases each). V dropped 1 base and J dropped 6 bases, with 14 bases sitting between them. This CDR3 region has 15 residues. Per the germline V gene, CDR1 is SGHRS and CDR2 is YFSETQ. CDR3: CASSLQGLGGNEQFF. CDR3 DNA: TGCGCCAGCAGCTTGCAGGGGCTGGGGGGCAATGAGCAGTTCTTC.

This clonotype was observed a handful of times. This chain joins TRBV28 and TRBJ2-7; 12 bases are a match to TRBD2. The V segment lost 4 bases and the J segment 7 bases; nucleotides outside the gene matches: 8. The CDR3 sequence is 15 residues long. The germline V gene encodes CDR1 MDHEN and CDR2 SYDVKM. The DNA for the CDR3 is TGTGCCAGCAGTTCGGGACTAGCGGGTTCTTGGGAGCAGTACTTC. It codes for CASSSGLAGSWEQYF. Filled out from reference TRBV28 and TRBJ2-7, the complete variable domain reads DVKVTQSSRYLVKRTGEKVFLECVQDMDHENMFWYRQDPGLGLRLIYFSYDVKMKEKGDIPEGYSVSREKKERFSLILESASTNQTSMYLCASSSGLAGSWEQYFGPGTRLTVT.

This clonotype showed up just a few times. In nucleotides, the CDR3 is TGTGCCAGCAGCTTAGGTTCACTAGCGCTGTCTAGCACAGATACGCAGTATTTT. Residues: CASSLGSLALSSTDTQYF. This chain links TRBV11-3 with TRBJ2-3, with 7 bases lining up with TRBD2. V lost 1 base and J lost 0; bases outside the gene matches: 10. The CDR3 is 18 residues long. Per the germline V gene, CDR1 is SGHNT and CDR2 is YENEEA.

This clonotype appeared a single time. The chain is built from TRBV20-1 and TRBJ2-1; D is unresolved. The V gene's germline CDR1 is DFQATT and CDR2 SNEGSKA (reference sequence). V lost 3 bases and J lost 6, with 12 bases in between. This CDR3 has 13 amino acids. DNA of the CDR3: TGCAGTGCTAGTGGGCCACGGGCCAATGAGCAGTTCTTC. Translation gives CSASGPRANEQFF.

Only one count was recorded for this clonotype. The genes are TRBV4-1 and TRBJ2-3; 12 positions match TRBD2. This CDR3 has 15 amino acids. Germline lookup yields CDR1 MGHRA and CDR2 YSYEKL. The V and J ends lost 1 base and 6 bases, in that order; junction bases with no gene match: 2. The DNA for the CDR3 is TGCGCCAGCAGCCAAGGGACTAGCGGGGTTGATACGCAGTATTTT. Translation: CASSQGTSGVDTQYF.

This clonotype was counted many times. The rearrangement joins TRBV7-2 to TRBJ2-7; no clear D gene. The CDR3 sequence is 14 residues long. With 1 base removed from V and 0 bases from J, the gap between germline ends came to 7 bases. Germline V lookup: CDR1 SGHTA, CDR2 FQGNSA. DNA of the CDR3: TGTGCCAGCAGCTTAGACCACTTCTCCTACGAGCAGTACTTC. The encoded protein is CASSLDHFSYEQYF.

This rearrangement joins TRBV18 to TRBJ2-1, with TRBD1 as a possible D gene (6 bases). The germline V gene has CDR1 KGHSH and CDR2 LQKENI. The CDR3 is 14 residues long. The ends were cut back, 10 bases at V and 7 bases at J, with 20 bases in the middle. Written as DNA, the CDR3 is TGTGCCACCCCAAAGGGGGATGATTGGAATGAGCAGTTCTTC. It translates to CATPKGDDWNEQFF. The full variable domain, in which reference TRBV18 and TRBJ2-1 provide the parts outside the CDR3, is NAGVMQNPRHLVRRRGQEARLRCSPMKGHSHVYWYRQLPEEGLKFMVYLQKENIIDESGMPKERFSAEFPKEGPSILRIQQVVRGDSAAYFCATPKGDDWNEQFFGPGTRLTVL.

As to this clonotype: At one end the junction does not follow the germline gene, possibly because of a read error. The chain links TRBV6-6 to TRBJ2-5, with D perhaps matching TRBD2 (6 bases). In germline, CDR1 is MNHNY, CDR2 SVGAGI (reference sequence). The CDR3 loop spans 14 amino acids. CDR3 DNA: TGTGCCAGCAGTCAGACTAGTCCCCAAGATACCCAGTACTTC. Its translation is CASSQTSPQDTQYF.

The rearrangement joins TRBV20-1 to TRBJ1-4; perhaps TRBD1 as D (5 bases). The CDR3 length is 14 residues. The V gene's germline CDR1 is DFQATT and CDR2 SNEGSKA (reference sequence). V shed 5 bases and J shed 7 bases, with 17 bases lying between them. The CDR3 loop reads CSAPRGGGGEKLFF. In DNA, the CDR3 is TGCAGTGCTCCTCGGGGGGGGGGAGGTGAAAAACTGTTTTTT.

This clonotype has just one count. V is TRBV2 and J is TRBJ1-2; 11 bases fit TRBD1. The CDR3 has 13 amino acids. Germline CDR1 reads SNHLY; CDR2 reads FYNNEI. J lost 7 bases, V lost 7 bases, and 5 bases had no gene match. The CDR3 DNA is TGTGCCAGCACCGGACAGGGGGCTTCTGGCTACACCTTC. Its protein product is CASTGQGASGYTF. The complete variable domain, with remaining parts taken from reference TRBV2 and TRBJ1-2, reads EPEVTQTPSHQVTQMGQEVILRCVPISNHLYFYWYRQILGQKVEFLVSFYNNEISEKSEIFDDQFSVERPDGSNFTLKIRSTKLEDSAMYFCASTGQGASGYTFGSGTRLTVV.

This sequence joins TRBV20-1 and TRBJ2-1; 8 bases are a match to TRBD2. The CDR3 covers 16 residues. Germline CDR1 is DFQATT and CDR2 is SNEGSKA (reference sequence). V gave up 0 bases and J gave up 4 bases; unmatched junction bases: 8. This chain's CDR3 is CSARDGGGRLYNEQFF. As DNA, the CDR3 is TGCAGTGCTAGAGATGGGGGCGGGAGGTTATACAATGAGCAGTTCTTC.

CDR3 sequence (DNA): TGTGCCAGCAGCTTATCCCCGGCCTCTAGCACAGATACGCAGTATTTT. This codes for CASSLSPASSTDTQYF. This chain links TRBV7-6 with TRBJ2-3; no clear D. V lost 2 bases and J 0 bases, leaving 12 bases between the germline ends. CDR3 length: 16 amino acids. Germline lookup yields CDR1 SGHVS and CDR2 FNYEAQ. The whole variable domain, filled in from reference TRBV7-6 and TRBJ2-3, reads GAGVSQSPRYKVTKRGQDVALRCDPISGHVSLYWYRQALGQGPEFLTYFNYEAQQDKSGLPNDRFSAERPEGSISTLTIQRTEQRDSAMYRCASSLSPASSTDTQYFGPGTRLTVL.

The chain combines TRBV7-7 with TRBJ2-7, with 9 nucleotides matching TRBD1. The CDR3 loop spans 13 amino acids. V was clipped by 8 bases and J by 5 bases; unmatched bases: 7. Germline V gives CDR1 SSHAT, CDR2 FNYEAQ (reference sequence). CDR3 DNA sequence: TGTGCCAGCTCCAGGGACAGGGACCACGAGCAGTACTTC. Translating gives CASSRDRDHEQYF.

This clonotype was detected only a few times. The genes are TRBV20-1 and TRBJ1-1, with D unclear. V was shortened by 4 bases and J by 2 bases, with 14 bases between the two germline ends. This CDR3 spans 14 amino acids. Germline V gene lookup returns CDR1 DFQATT and CDR2 SNEGSKA (reference sequence). CDR3 sequence (DNA): TGCAGTGCTACCCAGCTGACGGTTAACACTGAAGCTTTCTTT. Amino acid sequence: CSATQLTVNTEAFF.

Only a few counts were recorded for this clonotype. This chain uses TRBV6-2 or TRBV6-3 with TRBJ2-1, with 7 positions matching TRBD2. The CDR3 covers 12 residues. The germline V gene encodes CDR1 MNHEY and CDR2 SVGEGT. With 4 bases clipped from V and 9 bases from J, the junction kept 3 bases outside the gene matches. CDR3 DNA: TGTGCCAGCAGTTCTAGCGGCAGTGAGCAGTTCTTC. Translating gives CASSSSGSEQFF.

V usage is TRBV7-3 and J usage is TRBJ2-1; the match to TRBD2 covers 12 bases. The germline V gene encodes CDR1 SGHTA and CDR2 FQGTGA. V lost 4 bases, J lost 6 bases, and 4 bases stayed unmatched. The CDR3 spans 15 residues. The CDR3 here is CASSSLAGGLNEQFF. The CDR3 DNA is TGTGCCAGCAGCTCACTAGCGGGAGGTCTCAATGAGCAGTTCTTC.

This clonotype was counted between two and nine times. This sequence joins TRBV19 and TRBJ1-3; D not resolved. CDR3 length: 12 residues. V was clipped by 3 bases and J by 3 bases, with 3 bases between them. CDR1 LNHDA and CDR2 SQIVND come from the germline V gene (reference sequence). CDR3 residues: CASSIDGNTIYF. DNA of the CDR3: TGTGCCAGTAGTATCGATGGAAACACCATATATTTT.

In this sample, this clonotype turned up a few times. The J gene is TRBJ2-3, the V gene TRBV27, with a weak D call TRBD2 (5 bases). There are 15 residues in the CDR3. The germline V and J ends were trimmed by 1 base and 0 bases, with 8 bases remaining between them. Germline CDR1 reads MNHEY; CDR2 reads SMNVEV (reference sequence). The CDR3 bases are TGTGCCAGCAGTTTATTTAGCGTGAGCACAGATACGCAGTATTTT. Protein: CASSLFSVSTDTQYF.

This clonotype was seen many times. V usage is TRBV7-2 and J usage is TRBJ2-1; TRBD2 matches at 11 bases. Germline V gives CDR1 SGHTA, CDR2 FQGNSA. The CDR3 runs to 16 residues. J gave up 4 bases and V 2 bases, and 4 bases lay outside the gene matches. DNA for the CDR3: TGTGCCAGCAGCTTACAGGGACTAGCGGATTACAATGAGCAGTTCTTC. The encoded protein is CASSLQGLADYNEQFF. Complete variable domain (other parts from reference TRBV7-2 and TRBJ2-1): GAGVSQSPSNKVTEKGKDVELRCDPISGHTALYWYRQSLGQGLEFLIYFQGNSAPDKSGLPSDRFSAERTGGSVSTLTIQRTQQEDSAVYLCASSLQGLADYNEQFFGPGTRLTVL.

This chain links TRBV12-3 or TRBV12-4 with TRBJ1-3, with 8 bases identical to TRBD1. The CDR3 has 17 amino acids. V shed 4 bases, J shed 4 bases, and the junction held 12 bases outside the gene matches. Here the CDR3 DNA reads TGTGCCAGCAGTTCCGTACAGGGGGTTCCCCGCGGAAACACCATATATTTT. The encoded protein is CASSSVQGVPRGNTIYF.

The chain employs TRBV28 and TRBJ2-7; 10 nucleotides match TRBD2. The CDR3 contains 15 residues. V was pared by 4 bases and J by 3 bases, with 6 bases of the junction left unmatched. Germline CDR1 is MDHEN and CDR2 is SYDVKM. The CDR3 DNA reads TGTGCCAGCAGTTCAGCGGGAGGGTTAGTCTACGAGCAGTACGTC. As protein: CASSSAGGLVYEQYV.